This is a list of T cell receptor beta chains from one sample in a study of molecular identifiers for immune sequencing clone quantification. Via MiXCR, TCRdb re-called the PCR reads, giving one row per CDR3 protein. The sample shows approximately 9,800 distinct CDR3 sequences, around 20% of them seen only once. The sample comprised naive CD8+ T cells from blood, with Jurkat cell RNA spiked in. The receptors originated from a human donor in good health. Some libraries in this study had Jurkat cell RNA spiked in. Both conserved end residues are part of each CDR3.

V	J	CDR3
TRBV4-2	TRBJ2-1	CASSLDWPSGDNEQFF
TRBV27	TRBJ1-4	CASSFNSRAATNEKLFF
TRBV19	TRBJ2-5	CASRVIAGEGPVKTQYF
TRBV6-6	TRBJ2-3	CASSYSWTGPTDTQYF
TRBV4-1	TRBJ1-1	CASSQEAGPNTEAFF
TRBV20-1	TRBJ2-3	CSAAPTQADADTQYF
TRBV10-3	TRBJ2-3	CAISESTGVTDTQYF
TRBV24-1	TRBJ1-5	CAIQGNQPQHF
TRBV12-3/TRBV12-4	TRBJ1-3	CAISQGNTIYF
TRBV20-1	TRBJ2-2	CSARTQGALIGELFF
TRBV12-3/TRBV12-4	TRBJ1-1	CASSLGTPGTEAFF
TRBV15	TRBJ1-2	CATSRDRDLHYGYAF
TRBV28	TRBJ2-5	CASSLAGHPQETQYF
TRBV27	TRBJ2-7	CASSTSGLVYEQYF
TRBV2	TRBJ2-1	CASRENSHNGQFF
TRBV10-3	TRBJ1-6	CAIRVNSVGNSPLYF
TRBV24-1	TRBJ2-6	CATSDRQLSGANVLTF
TRBV4-1	TRBJ2-7	CASSQDPSGRIVSYEQYF
TRBV24-1	TRBJ2-1	CAIRDRGGEQFF
TRBV9	TRBJ2-2	CASSVTGELFF
TRBV4-1	TRBJ2-3	CASSQYSHADTQYF
TRBV7-9	TRBJ2-7	CASSPVTGTYEQYF
TRBV11-2	TRBJ2-7	CASSAYGEQYF
TRBV20-1	TRBJ1-5	CSALDPGLSNQPQHF
TRBV19	TRBJ2-7	CASSITAGGYEQYF
TRBV20-1	TRBJ2-7	CSATGTSIHEQYF
TRBV7-6	TRBJ2-3	CASSLGQLATDTQYF
TRBV15	TRBJ2-7	CATSRVTSGANEQYF
TRBV29-1	TRBJ2-7	CSVEGLAGVSAYEQYF
TRBV19	TRBJ2-7	CASSATTSGIYEQYF
TRBV7-8	TRBJ2-5	CASSLDSSGRVAQYF
TRBV7-9	TRBJ2-3	CASSSLLSSFTQYF
TRBV7-9	TRBJ1-2	CASSLMLGRIGYTF
TRBV2	TRBJ1-6	CASSEAPAVNSPLHF